This note documents a single T cell receptor (beta chain) sequence. This CDR3 has 15 residues. From germline, CDR1 is LNHDA and CDR2 SQIVND (reference sequence). The germline V and J ends were trimmed by 3 bases and 5 bases, with 14 bases remaining between them. These data come from a study of blood T cell repertoires in COVID-19. About the research overall: Acute and convalescent COVID-19 specimens originated in the United States, Italy and Spain. T cells, B-cell-depleted T cells, or PBMCs provided the cDNA or gDNA that served as material.

As originally analysed: From reference gene primer amplification, estimates of nucleated cell counts were derived. Clones were sequenced by immunoSEQ multiplex PCR, and TCRdb holds only the in-frame ones, with some missing. From that table come the V and J calls and clone size; the DNA was used to work out D and trimming. The table includes roughly 250,000 clones, under 95% detected once. The sequence was collected from a woman aged 40 to 49 with acute COVID-19. The sample was PBMCs or T cells enriched from blood (not recorded which). J is TRBJ1-5 and V is TRBV19; D ambiguous. CDR3 sequence: CASSIGWAPDQPQHF. The CDR3 DNA sequence: TGTGCCAGTAGTATTGGATGGGCCCCGGATCAGCCCCAGCATTTT. Full variable domain (rest looked up from reference TRBV19 and TRBJ1-5): DGGITQSPKYLFRKEGQNVTLSCEQNLNHDAMYWYRQDPGQGLRLIYYSQIVNDFQKGDIAEGYSVSREKKESFPLTVTSAQKNPTAFYLCASSIGWAPDQPQHFGDGTRLSIL.